This T cell receptor beta chain was recorded in a study of blood T cell repertoires in COVID-19. Background on the study: COVID-19 samples collected from the United States, Italy and Spain covered acute and convalescent phases. T cells, B-cell-depleted T cells, or PBMCs supplied cDNA or gDNA.

V gave up 5 bases and J gave up 3 bases; unmatched junction bases: 4. This CDR3 region has 14 residues. Germline V gene data show CDR1 as LNHDA and CDR2 as SQIVND (reference sequence). In the original processing: Amplifying reference gene primers gave estimates of nucleated cell counts. Produced via immunoSEQ multiplex PCR; TCRdb's table is partial and in-frame only. V and J calls and clone size are copied from that table; D and trimming were computed from the DNA. The sample has fewer than 70,000 clones, roughly three quarters seen once. Sequencing used peripheral blood. The J gene is TRBJ1-2, the V gene TRBV19; 9 nucleotides agree with TRBD1. The receptor comes from a man in his sixties with acute or convalescent COVID-19. The CDR3 here is CASSRDREDYGYTF. The CDR3 nucleotides read TGTGCCAGTAGTCGGGACAGGGAAGACTATGGCTACACCTTC.